This TCR beta chain came from a study of blood T cell repertoires in COVID-19. Overall study context: Both acute and convalescent COVID-19 samples were obtained from the United States, Italy and Spain.

V trimming: 2 bases; J trimming: 4 bases; junction bases outside the gene matches: 9. There are 16 residues in the CDR3. The germline V gene encodes CDR1 SGHRS and CDR2 YFSETQ. Using immunoSEQ multiplex PCR, the repertoire was profiled, and TCRdb retains in-frame clones only, with some absent. The data hold some 150,000 clones, with 85% to 90% observed a single time. Sequenced material: PBMCs or T cells enriched from blood (not recorded which). The chain employs TRBV5-1 and TRBJ2-3, with 8 bases matching TRBD2. The TCR comes from a woman younger than 45 with acute COVID-19. The chain's CDR3 is CASSFQASGSADTQYF. The CDR3 bases are TGCGCCAGCAGCTTTCAAGCCAGCGGGAGTGCAGATACGCAGTATTTT.